The TCR beta chain described here comes from a study of early T cells in non-severe SARS-CoV-2 infection. Study-level points and caveats: Private and CD4 specificities were missed by VDJdb matching, skewed to anti-spike CD8.

With respect to this clonotype: The antigen remains undetermined.

There are 10 residues in the CDR3. From germline, CDR1 is MGHRA and CDR2 YSYEKL. Deletions cut 0 bases from V and 11 bases from J, with 2 bases between. Attached unique molecular identifiers marked individual cDNA molecules. From the 5' RACE reads, TCRdb called clonotypes with MiXCR, one entry per CDR3 protein. Counted here are some 77,000 distinct CDR3 sequences, around 12% occurring once; the ten biggest clones make up around a sixth. V is TRBV4-1 and J is TRBJ2-1; D is unresolved. Here the sequenced sample was whole blood, taken at baseline. The receptor's source is an adult who was a healthcare worker with PCR-confirmed SARS-CoV-2 infection or an uninfected control (not recorded which). The donor label of this sample is uncertain. DNA of the CDR3: TGCGCCAGCAGCCAAGAAAAGCAGTTCTTC. Translating it yields CASSQEKQFF.